This T cell receptor (beta chain) was sequenced in a study of T cells in narcolepsy. The CDR3 spans 15 residues. CDR1 is MDHEN and CDR2 is SYDVKM in the germline V gene. Trimming pared 3 bases from V and 3 bases from J, leaving 15 bases between. Produced via immunoSEQ multiplex PCR; TCRdb's table is partial and in-frame only. This sample has some 17,000 clones, with over 60% found just once. The sample consisted of CD45RA- memory CD8+ T cells from PBMCs. The chain combines TRBV28 with TRBJ2-7; the D gene could be TRBD1 or TRBD2 (5 bases each). The receptor's source is a human donor with narcolepsy. CDR3 protein: CASSFRAGTIYEQYF. CDR3 nucleotides: TGTGCCAGCAGTTTTAGGGCAGGGACGATCTACGAGCAGTACTTC.